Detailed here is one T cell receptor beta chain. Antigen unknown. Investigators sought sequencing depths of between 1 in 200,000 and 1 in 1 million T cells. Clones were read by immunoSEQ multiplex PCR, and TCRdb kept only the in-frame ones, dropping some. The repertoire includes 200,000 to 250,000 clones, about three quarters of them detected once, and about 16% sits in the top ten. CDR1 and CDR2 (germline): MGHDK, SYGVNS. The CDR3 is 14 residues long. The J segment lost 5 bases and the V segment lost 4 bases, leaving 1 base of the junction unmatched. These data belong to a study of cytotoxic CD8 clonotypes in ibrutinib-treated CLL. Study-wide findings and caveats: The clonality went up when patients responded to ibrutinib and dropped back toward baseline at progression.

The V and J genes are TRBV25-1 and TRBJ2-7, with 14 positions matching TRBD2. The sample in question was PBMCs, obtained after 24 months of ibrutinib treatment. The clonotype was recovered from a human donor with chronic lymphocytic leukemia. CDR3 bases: TGTGCCAGCAGTGCGGGACTAGCGGGAGACGAGCAGTACTTC. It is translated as CASSAGLAGDEQYF.